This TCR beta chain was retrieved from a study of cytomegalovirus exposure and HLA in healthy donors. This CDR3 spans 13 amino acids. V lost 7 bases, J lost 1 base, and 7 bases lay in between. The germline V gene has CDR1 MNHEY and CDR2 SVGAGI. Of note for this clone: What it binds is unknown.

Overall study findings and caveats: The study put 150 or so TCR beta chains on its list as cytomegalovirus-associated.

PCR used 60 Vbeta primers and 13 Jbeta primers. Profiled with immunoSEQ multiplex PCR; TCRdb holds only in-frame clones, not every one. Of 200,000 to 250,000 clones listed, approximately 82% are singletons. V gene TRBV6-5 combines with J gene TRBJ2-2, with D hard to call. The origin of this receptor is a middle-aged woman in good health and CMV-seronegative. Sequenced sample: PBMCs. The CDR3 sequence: CASMSGNTGELFF. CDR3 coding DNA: TGTGCCAGCATGTCCGGGAACACCGGGGAGCTGTTTTTT.